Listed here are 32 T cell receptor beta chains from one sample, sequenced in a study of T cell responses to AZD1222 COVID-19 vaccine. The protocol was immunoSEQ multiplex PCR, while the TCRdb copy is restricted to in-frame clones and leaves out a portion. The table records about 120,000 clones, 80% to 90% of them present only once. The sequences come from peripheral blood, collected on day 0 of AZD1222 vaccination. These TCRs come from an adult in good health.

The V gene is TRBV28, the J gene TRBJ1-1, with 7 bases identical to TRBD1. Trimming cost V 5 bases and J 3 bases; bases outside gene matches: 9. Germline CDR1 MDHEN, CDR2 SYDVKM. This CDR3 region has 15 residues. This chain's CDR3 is CASSTNRGRDTEAFF. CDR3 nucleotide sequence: TGTGCCAGCAGTACTAACAGGGGTAGAGACACTGAAGCTTTCTTT.

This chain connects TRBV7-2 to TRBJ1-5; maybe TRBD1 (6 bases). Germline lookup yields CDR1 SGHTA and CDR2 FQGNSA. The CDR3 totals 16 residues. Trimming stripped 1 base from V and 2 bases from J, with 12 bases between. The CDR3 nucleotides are TGTGCCAGCAGCTTAGGACAGGCGCTGGGCAATCAGCCCCAGCATTTT. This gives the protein CASSLGQALGNQPQHF.

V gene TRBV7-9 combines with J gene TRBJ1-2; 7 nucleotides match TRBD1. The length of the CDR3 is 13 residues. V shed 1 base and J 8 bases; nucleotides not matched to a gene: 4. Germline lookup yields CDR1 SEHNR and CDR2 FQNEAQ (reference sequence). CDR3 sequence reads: CASSLGDRLGYTF. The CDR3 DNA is TGTGCCAGCAGCTTAGGGGACAGACTGGGCTACACCTTC.

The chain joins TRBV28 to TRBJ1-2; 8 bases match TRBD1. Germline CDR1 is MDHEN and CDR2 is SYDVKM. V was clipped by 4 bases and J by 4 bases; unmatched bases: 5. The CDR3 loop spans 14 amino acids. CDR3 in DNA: TGTGCCAGCAGTTCCCCCGGACAGGGCTATGGCTACACCTTC. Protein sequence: CASSSPGQGYGYTF.

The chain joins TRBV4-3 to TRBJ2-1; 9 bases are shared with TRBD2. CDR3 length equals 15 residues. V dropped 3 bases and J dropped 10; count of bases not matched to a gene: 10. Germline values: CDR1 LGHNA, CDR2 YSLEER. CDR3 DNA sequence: TGCGCCAGCAGCCAGTCGGCGGGGGGGCCGGGGGAGCAGTTCTTC. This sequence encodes CASSQSAGGPGEQFF.

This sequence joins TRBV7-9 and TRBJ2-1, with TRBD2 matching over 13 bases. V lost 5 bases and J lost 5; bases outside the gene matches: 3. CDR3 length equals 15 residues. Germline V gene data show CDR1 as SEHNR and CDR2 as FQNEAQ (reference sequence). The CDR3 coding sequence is TGTGCCAGCAGCCGCGGACTAGCGGGAGACAATGAGCAGTTCTTC. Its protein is CASSRGLAGDNEQFF.

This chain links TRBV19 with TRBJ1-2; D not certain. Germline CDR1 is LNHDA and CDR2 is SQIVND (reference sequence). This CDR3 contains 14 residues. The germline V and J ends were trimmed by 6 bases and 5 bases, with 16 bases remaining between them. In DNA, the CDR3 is TGTGCCAGTAGCCCCGAAGTCAGCATTTATGGCTACACCTTC. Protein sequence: CASSPEVSIYGYTF.

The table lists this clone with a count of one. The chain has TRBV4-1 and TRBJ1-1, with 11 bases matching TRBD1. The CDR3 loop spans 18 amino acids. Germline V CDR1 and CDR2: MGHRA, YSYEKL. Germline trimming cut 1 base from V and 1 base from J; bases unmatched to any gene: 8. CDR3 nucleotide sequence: TGCGCCAGCAGCCAAGGGACAGGGGGCGGAGGTAGGAACACTGAAGCTTTCTTT. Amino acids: CASSQGTGGGGRNTEAFF.

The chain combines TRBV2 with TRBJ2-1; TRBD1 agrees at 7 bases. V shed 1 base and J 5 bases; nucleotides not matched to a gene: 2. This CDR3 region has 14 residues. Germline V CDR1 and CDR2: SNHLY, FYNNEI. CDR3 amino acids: CASSEDRGNNEQFF. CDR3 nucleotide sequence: TGTGCCAGCAGTGAAGACAGGGGCAACAATGAGCAGTTCTTC.

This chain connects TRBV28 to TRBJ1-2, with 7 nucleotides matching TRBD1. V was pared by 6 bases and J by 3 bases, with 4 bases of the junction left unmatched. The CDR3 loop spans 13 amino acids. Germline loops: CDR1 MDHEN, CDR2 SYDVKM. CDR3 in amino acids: CASRADRDYGYTF. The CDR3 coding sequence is TGTGCCAGCAGAGCTGACAGGGACTATGGCTACACCTTC.

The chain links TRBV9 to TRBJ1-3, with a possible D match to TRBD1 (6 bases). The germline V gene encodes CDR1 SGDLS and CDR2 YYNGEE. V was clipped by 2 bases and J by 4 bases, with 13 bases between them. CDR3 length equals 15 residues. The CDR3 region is CASSVVGGRGNTIYF. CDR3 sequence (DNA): TGTGCCAGCAGCGTGGTCGGGGGCCGAGGAAACACCATATATTTT.

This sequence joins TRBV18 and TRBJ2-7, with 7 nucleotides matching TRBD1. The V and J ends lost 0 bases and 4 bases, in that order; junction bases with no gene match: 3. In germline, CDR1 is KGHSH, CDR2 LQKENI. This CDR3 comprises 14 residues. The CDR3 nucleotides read TGTGCCAGCTCACCACCGGACAGGTCATACGAGCAGTACTTC. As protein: CASSPPDRSYEQYF.

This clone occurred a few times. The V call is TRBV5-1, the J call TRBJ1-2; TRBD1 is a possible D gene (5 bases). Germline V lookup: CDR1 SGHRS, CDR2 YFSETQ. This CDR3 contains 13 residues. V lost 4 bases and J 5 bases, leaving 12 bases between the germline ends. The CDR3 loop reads CASSQDNGYGYTF. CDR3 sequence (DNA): TGCGCCAGCAGCCAGGACAACGGGTATGGCTACACCTTC.

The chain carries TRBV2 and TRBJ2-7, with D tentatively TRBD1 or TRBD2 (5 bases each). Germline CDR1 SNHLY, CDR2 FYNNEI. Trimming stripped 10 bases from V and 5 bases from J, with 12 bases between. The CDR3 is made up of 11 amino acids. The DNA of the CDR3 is TGTGCCACCCGGGACGTAAACGAGCAGTACTTC. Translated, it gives CATRDVNEQYF.

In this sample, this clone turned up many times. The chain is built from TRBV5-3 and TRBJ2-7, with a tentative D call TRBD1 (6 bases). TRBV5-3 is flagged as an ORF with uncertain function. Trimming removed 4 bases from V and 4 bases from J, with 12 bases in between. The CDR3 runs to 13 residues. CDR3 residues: CARSGGHRYEQYF. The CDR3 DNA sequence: TGTGCCAGAAGCGGGGGACATAGATACGAGCAGTACTTC.

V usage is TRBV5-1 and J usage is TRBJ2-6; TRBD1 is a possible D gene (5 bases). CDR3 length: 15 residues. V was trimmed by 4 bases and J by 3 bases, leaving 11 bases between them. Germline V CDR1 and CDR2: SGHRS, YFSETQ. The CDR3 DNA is TGCGCCAGCAGCCCTGGGGCTGGTGGGGCCAACGTCCTGACTTTC. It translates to CASSPGAGGANVLTF. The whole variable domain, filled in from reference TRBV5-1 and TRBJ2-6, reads KAGVTQTPRYLIKTRGQQVTLSCSPISGHRSVSWYQQTPGQGLQFLFEYFSETQRNKGNFPGRFSGRQFSNSRSEMNVSTLELGDSALYLCASSPGAGGANVLTFGAGSRLTVL.

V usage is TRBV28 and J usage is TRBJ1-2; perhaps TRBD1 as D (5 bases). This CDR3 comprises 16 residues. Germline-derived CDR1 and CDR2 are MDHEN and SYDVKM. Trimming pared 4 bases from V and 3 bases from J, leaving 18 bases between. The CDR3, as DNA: TGTGCCAGCAGTTCACCTCGGGACCTCGGCTACTATGGCTACACCTTC. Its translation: CASSSPRDLGYYGYTF.

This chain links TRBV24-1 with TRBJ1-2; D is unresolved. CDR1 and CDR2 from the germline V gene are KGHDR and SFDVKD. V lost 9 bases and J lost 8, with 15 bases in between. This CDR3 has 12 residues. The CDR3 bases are TGTGCCACCTCTCATGCAGGTCGCGGCTACACCTTC. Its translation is CATSHAGRGYTF.

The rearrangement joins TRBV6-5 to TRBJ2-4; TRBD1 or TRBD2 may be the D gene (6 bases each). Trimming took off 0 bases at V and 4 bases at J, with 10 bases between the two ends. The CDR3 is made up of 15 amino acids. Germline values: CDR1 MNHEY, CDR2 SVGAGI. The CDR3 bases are TGTGCCAGCAGTTACTCGGCGGGACAAAAAAACATTCAGTACTTC. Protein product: CASSYSAGQKNIQYF.

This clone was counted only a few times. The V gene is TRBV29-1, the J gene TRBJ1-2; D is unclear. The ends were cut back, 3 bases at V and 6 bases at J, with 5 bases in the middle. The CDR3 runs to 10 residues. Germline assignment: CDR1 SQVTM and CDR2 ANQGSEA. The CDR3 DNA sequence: TGCAGCGTTGATTGGGATGGCTACACCTTC. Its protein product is CSVDWDGYTF.

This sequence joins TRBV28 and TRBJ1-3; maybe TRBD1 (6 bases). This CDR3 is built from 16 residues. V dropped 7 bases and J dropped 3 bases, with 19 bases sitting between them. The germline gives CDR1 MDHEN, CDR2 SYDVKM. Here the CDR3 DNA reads TGTGCCAGCAACAGATGGTCGGGGGGCATTGGAAACACCATATATTTT. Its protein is CASNRWSGGIGNTIYF.

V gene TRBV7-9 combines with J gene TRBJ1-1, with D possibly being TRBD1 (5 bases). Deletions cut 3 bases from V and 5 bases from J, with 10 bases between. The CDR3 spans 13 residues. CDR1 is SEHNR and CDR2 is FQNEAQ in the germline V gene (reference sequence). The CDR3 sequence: CASSFQGRTEAFF. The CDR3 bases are TGTGCCAGCAGCTTCCAGGGTCGGACTGAAGCTTTCTTT. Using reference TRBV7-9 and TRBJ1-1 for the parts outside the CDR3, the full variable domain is DTGVSQNPRHKITKRGQNVTFRCDPISEHNRLYWYRQTLGQGPEFLTYFQNEAQLEKSRLLSDRFSAERPKGSFSTLEIQRTEQGDSAMYLCASSFQGRTEAFFGQGTRLTVV.

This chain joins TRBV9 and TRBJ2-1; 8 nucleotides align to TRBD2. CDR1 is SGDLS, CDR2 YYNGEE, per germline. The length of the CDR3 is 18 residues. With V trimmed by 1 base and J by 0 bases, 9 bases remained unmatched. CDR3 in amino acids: CASSVTSERGSSYNEQFF. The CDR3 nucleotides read TGTGCCAGCAGCGTAACATCCGAGCGGGGGAGCTCCTACAATGAGCAGTTCTTC.

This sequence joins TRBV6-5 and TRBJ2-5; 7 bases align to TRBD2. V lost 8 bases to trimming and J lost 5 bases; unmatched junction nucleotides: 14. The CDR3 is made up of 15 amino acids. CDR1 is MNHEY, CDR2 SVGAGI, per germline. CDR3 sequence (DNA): TGTGCCAGCGGTCTGGCGGGAGTAGTCCTGGAGACCCAGTACTTC. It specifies CASGLAGVVLETQYF.

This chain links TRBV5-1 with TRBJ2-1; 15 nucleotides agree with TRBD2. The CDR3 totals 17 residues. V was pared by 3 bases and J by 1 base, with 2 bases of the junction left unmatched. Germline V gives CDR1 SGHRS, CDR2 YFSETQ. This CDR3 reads CASSWGLAGGSYNEQFF. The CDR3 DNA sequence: TGCGCCAGCAGCTGGGGACTAGCGGGGGGATCCTACAATGAGCAGTTCTTC. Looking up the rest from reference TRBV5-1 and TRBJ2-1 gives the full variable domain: KAGVTQTPRYLIKTRGQQVTLSCSPISGHRSVSWYQQTPGQGLQFLFEYFSETQRNKGNFPGRFSGRQFSNSRSEMNVSTLELGDSALYLCASSWGLAGGSYNEQFFGPGTRLTVL.

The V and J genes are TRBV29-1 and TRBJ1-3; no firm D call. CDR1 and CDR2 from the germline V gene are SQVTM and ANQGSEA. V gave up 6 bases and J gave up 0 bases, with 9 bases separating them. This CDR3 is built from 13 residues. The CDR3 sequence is CSVAIDSGNTIYF. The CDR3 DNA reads TGCAGCGTCGCGATAGACTCTGGAAACACCATATATTTT. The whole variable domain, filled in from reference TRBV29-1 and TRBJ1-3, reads SAVISQKPSRDICQRGTSLTIQCQVDSQVTMMFWYRQQPGQSLTLIATANQGSEATYESGFVIDKFPISRPNLTFSTLTVSNMSPEDSSIYLCSVAIDSGNTIYFGEGSWLTVV.

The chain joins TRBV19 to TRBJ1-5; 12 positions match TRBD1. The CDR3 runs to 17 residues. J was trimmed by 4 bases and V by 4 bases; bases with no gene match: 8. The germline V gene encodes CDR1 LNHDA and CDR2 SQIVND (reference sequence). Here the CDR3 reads CASSKGQGARYNQPQHF. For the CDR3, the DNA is TGTGCCAGTAGTAAGGGACAGGGGGCTCGTTATAATCAGCCCCAGCATTTT. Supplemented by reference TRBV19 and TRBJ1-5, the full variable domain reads DGGITQSPKYLFRKEGQNVTLSCEQNLNHDAMYWYRQDPGQGLRLIYYSQIVNDFQKGDIAEGYSVSREKKESFPLTVTSAQKNPTAFYLCASSKGQGARYNQPQHFGDGTRLSIL.

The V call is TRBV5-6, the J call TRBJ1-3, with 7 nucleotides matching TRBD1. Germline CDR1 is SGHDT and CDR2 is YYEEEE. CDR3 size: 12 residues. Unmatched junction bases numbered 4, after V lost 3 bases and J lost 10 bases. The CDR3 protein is CASSSGTETIYF. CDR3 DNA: TGTGCCAGCAGCTCTGGGACAGAAACCATATATTTT. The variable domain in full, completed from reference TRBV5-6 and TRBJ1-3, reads DAGVTQSPTHLIKTRGQQVTLRCSPKSGHDTVSWYQQALGQGPQFIFQYYEEEERQRGNFPDRFSGHQFPNYSSELNVNALLLGDSALYLCASSSGTETIYFGEGSWLTVV.

This chain's CDR3 is CASSQTTSSYNEQFF. CDR3 DNA sequence: TGCGCCAGCAGCCAGACGACTAGCTCCTACAATGAGCAGTTCTTC. The gene calls are TRBV4-3 and TRBJ2-1; D may be TRBD2 (6 bases). Germline lookup yields CDR1 LGHNA and CDR2 YSLEER. V lost 3 bases and J 0 bases, leaving 9 bases between the germline ends. The CDR3 contains 15 residues.

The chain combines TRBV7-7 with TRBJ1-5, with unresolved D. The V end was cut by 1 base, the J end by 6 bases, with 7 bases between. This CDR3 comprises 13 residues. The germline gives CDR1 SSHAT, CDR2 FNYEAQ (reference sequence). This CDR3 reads CASSLGRGQPQHF. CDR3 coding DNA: TGTGCCAGCAGCTTAGGACGCGGTCAGCCCCAGCATTTT. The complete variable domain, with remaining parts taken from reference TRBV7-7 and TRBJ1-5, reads GAGVSQSPRYKVTKRGQDVTLRCDPISSHATLYWYQQALGQGPEFLTYFNYEAQPDKSGLPSDRFSAERPEGSISTLTIQRTEQRDSAMYRCASSLGRGQPQHFGDGTRLSIL.

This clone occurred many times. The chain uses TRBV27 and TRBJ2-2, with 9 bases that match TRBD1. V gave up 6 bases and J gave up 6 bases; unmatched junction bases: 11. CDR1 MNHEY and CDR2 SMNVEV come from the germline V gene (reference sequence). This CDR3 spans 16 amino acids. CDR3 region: CASSLPSGTGPGELFF. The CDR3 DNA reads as TGTGCCAGCAGCCTCCCCTCCGGGACAGGGCCCGGGGAGCTGTTTTTT.

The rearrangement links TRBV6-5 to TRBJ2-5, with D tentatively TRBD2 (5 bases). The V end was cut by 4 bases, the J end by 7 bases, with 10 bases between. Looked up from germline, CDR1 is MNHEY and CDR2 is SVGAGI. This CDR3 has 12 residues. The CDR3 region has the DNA TGTGCCAGCAGTTTCGAAGGGAGGACCCAGTACTTC. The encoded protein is CASSFEGRTQYF.